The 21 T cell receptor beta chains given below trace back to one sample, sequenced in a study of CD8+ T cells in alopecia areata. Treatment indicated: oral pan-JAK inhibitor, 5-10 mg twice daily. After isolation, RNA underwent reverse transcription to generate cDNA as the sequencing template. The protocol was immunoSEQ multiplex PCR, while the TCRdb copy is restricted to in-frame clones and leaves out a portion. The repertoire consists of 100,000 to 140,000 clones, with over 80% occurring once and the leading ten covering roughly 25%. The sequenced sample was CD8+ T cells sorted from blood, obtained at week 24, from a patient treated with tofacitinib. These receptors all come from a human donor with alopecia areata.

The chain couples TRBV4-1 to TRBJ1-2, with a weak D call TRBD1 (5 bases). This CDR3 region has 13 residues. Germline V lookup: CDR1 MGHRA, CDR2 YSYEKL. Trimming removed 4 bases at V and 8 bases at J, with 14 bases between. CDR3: CASSPQGLGGYTF. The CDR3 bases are TGCGCCAGCAGCCCGCAGGGCCTGGGGGGCTACACCTTC.

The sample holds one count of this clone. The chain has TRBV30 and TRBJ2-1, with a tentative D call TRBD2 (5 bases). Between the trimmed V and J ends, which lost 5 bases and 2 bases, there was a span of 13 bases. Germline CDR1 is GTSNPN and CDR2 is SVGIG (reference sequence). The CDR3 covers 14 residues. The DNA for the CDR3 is TGTGCCTGGGACGGCGGGTCGGCCTACAATGAGCAGTTCTTC. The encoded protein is CAWDGGSAYNEQFF.

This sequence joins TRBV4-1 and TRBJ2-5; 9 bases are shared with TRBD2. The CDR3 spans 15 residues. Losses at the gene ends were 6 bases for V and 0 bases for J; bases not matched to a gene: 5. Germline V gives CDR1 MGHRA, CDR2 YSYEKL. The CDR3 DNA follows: TGCGCCAGCAGAGCTCGACTAGCGGACCAAGAGACCCAGTACTTC. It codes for CASRARLADQETQYF.

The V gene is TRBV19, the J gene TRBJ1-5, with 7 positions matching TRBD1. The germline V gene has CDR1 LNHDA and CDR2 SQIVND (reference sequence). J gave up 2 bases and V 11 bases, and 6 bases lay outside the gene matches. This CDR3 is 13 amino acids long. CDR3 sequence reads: CAVTGVGNQPQHF. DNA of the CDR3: TGTGCCGTTACAGGGGTTGGCAATCAGCCCCAGCATTTT.

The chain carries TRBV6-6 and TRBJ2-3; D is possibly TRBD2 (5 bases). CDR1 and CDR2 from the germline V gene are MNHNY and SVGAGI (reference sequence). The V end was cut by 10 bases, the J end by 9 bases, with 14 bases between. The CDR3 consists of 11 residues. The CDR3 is CATDRGPTQYF. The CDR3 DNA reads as TGTGCCACTGACCGGGGTCCCACGCAGTATTTT.

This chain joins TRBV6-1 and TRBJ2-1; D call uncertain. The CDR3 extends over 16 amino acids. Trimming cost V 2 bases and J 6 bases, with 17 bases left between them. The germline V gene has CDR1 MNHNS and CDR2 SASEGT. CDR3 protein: CASSEPTLVGFNEQFF. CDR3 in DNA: TGTGCCAGCAGTGAACCGACTCTGGTAGGGTTCAATGAGCAGTTCTTC.

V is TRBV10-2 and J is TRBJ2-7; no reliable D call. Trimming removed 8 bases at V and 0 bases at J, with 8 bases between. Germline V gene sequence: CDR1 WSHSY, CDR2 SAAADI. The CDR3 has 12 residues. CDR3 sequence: CASLEFSYEQYF. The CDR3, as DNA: TGCGCCAGCCTCGAATTCTCCTACGAGCAGTACTTC.

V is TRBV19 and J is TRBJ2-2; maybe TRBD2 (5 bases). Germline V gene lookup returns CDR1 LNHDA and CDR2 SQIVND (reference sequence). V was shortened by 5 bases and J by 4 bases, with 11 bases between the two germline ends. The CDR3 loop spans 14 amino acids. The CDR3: CASSVDLFTGELFF. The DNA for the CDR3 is TGTGCCAGTAGTGTGGACTTATTCACCGGGGAGCTGTTTTTT.

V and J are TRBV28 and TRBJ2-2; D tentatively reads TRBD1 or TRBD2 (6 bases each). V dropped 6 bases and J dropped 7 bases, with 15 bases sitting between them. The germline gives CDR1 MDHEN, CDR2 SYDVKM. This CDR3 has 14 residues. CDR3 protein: CASRISGASGELFF. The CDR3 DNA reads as TGTGCCAGCAGAATTTCGGGGGCTAGCGGGGAGCTGTTTTTT. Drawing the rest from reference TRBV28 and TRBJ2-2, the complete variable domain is DVKVTQSSRYLVKRTGEKVFLECVQDMDHENMFWYRQDPGLGLRLIYFSYDVKMKEKGDIPEGYSVSREKKERFSLILESASTNQTSMYLCASRISGASGELFFGEGSRLTVL.

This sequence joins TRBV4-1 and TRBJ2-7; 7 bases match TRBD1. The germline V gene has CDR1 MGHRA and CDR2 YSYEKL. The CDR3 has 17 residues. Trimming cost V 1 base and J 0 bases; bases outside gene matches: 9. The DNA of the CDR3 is TGCGCCAGCAGCCAAGTCCCGTCCGGGACAGTCTCCTACGAGCAGTACTTC. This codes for CASSQVPSGTVSYEQYF.

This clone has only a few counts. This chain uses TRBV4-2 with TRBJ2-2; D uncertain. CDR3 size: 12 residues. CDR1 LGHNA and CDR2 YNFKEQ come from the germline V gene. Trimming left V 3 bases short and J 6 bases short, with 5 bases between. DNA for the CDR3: TGTGCCAGCAGCCAGGCACCCGGGGAGCTGTTTTTT. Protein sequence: CASSQAPGELFF.

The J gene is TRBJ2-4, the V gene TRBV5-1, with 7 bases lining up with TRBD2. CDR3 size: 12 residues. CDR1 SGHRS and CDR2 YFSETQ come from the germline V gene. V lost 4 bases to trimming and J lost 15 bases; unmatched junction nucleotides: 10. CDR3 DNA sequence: TGCGCCAGCAGCCCTACAGGAGCGGGGAGGTACTTC. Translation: CASSPTGAGRYF.

The chain's CDR3 is CSVRPGGGELFF. As DNA, the CDR3 is TGCAGCGTCAGACCAGGGGGCGGGGAGCTGTTTTTT. This chain uses TRBV29-1 with TRBJ2-2, with TRBD1 matching 7 bases. Germline V gene lookup returns CDR1 SQVTM and CDR2 ANQGSEA. The CDR3 sequence is 12 residues long. V dropped 6 bases and J dropped 7; count of bases not matched to a gene: 5.

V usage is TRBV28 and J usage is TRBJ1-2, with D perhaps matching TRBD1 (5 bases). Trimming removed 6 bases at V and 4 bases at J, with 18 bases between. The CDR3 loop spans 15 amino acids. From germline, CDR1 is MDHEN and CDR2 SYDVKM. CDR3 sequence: CASRIGRAGSYGYTF. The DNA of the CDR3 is TGTGCCAGCAGAATTGGCCGGGCAGGGAGCTATGGCTACACCTTC.

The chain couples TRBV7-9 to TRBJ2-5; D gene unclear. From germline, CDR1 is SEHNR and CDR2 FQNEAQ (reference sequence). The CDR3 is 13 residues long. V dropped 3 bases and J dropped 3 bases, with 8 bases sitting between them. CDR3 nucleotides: TGTGCCAGCAGCTTGGGATATGAAGAGACCCAGTACTTC. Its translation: CASSLGYEETQYF.

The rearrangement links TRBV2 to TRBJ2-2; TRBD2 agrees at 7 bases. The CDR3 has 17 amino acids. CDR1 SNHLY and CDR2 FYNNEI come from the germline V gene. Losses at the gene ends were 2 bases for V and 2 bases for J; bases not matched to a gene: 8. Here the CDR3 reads CASSERVGGGNTGELFF. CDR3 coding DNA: TGTGCCAGCAGTGAAAGAGTCGGCGGGGGAAACACCGGGGAGCTGTTTTTT.

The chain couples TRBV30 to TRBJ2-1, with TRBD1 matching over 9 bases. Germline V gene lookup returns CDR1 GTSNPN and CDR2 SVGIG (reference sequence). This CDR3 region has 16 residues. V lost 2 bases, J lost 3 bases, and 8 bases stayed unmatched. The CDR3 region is CAWSSQQGAIYNEQFF. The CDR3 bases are TGTGCCTGGAGTTCACAACAGGGGGCAATCTACAATGAGCAGTTCTTC.

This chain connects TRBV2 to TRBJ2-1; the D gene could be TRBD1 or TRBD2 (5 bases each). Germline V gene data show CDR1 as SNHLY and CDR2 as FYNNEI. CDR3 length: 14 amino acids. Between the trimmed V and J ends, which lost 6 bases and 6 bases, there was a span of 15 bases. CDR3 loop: CASRDPWGSNEQFF. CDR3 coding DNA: TGTGCCAGCAGGGACCCATGGGGGTCCAATGAGCAGTTCTTC.

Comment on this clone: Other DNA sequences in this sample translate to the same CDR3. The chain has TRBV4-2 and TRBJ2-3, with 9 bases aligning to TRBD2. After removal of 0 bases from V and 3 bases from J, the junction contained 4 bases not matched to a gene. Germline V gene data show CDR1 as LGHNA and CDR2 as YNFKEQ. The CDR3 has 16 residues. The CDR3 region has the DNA TGTGCCAGCAGCCAAGAGGGTAGCGGGAGTACAGATACGCAGTATTTT. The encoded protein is CASSQEGSGSTDTQYF.

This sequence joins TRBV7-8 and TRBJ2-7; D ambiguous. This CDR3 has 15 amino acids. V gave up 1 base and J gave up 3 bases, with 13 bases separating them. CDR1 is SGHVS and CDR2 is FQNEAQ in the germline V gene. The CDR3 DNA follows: TGTGCCAGCAGCTTAGGCTACAGTACAAACTACGAGCAGTACTTC. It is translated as CASSLGYSTNYEQYF.

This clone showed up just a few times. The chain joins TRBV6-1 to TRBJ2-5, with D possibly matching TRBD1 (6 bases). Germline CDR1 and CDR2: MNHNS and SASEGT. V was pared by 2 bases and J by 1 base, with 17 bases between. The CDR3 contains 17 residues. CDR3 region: CASSEFVAGALQETQYF. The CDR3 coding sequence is TGTGCCAGCAGTGAATTCGTAGCAGGGGCCCTCCAAGAGACCCAGTACTTC.